This T cell receptor (beta chain) derives from a study of T cell responses to AZD1222 COVID-19 vaccine. Study context: Pooled samples include second doses given at about 4 or 12 weeks. Overall study findings and caveats: Just 5 to 7 AZD1222 recipients were seropositive at baseline. Nearly half of spike-specific TCRs reportedly target variant regions that are unmutated in the B.1.351 and B.1.1.7 variants. The study found Spike-specific TCR breadth and depth rose after two AZD1222 doses.

Germline trimming cut 6 bases from V and 3 bases from J; bases unmatched to any gene: 9. Germline V gene lookup returns CDR1 SGHTA and CDR2 FQGNSA. CDR3 size: 15 residues. Concerning this clone: Its antigen is unidentified.

Assay: immunoSEQ multiplex PCR; the TCRdb copy retains only in-frame clones and omits some. The sample yields about 96,000 clones, around 90% seen once. The sequence came from an adult in good health. The source material was peripheral blood, sampled on day 0 of AZD1222 vaccination. The chain employs TRBV7-2 and TRBJ2-7; 9 bases are shared with TRBD2. CDR3 sequence: CASRRDRREGYEQYF. The CDR3 region has the DNA TGTGCCAGCAGAAGAGACCGGCGGGAGGGCTACGAGCAGTACTTC. Full variable domain (missing parts from reference TRBV7-2 and TRBJ2-7): GAGVSQSPSNKVTEKGKDVELRCDPISGHTALYWYRQSLGQGLEFLIYFQGNSAPDKSGLPSDRFSAERTGGSVSTLTIQRTQQEDSAVYLCASRRDRREGYEQYFGPGTRLTVT.